What follows is one T cell receptor (beta chain) and its context. Authors' processing steps: Amplification of reference gene primers was used by the study to estimate nucleated cell counts. This table comes from immunoSEQ multiplex PCR, and its TCRdb copy is limited to in-frame clones, with some not included. V, J and clone size reflect that table, while D and trimming were determined from the DNA. The table shows just under 150,000 clones, with over 80% occurring only once. The data are from a study of blood T cell repertoires in COVID-19. The wider study: Acute and convalescent COVID-19 specimens originated in the United States, Italy and Spain. Sample material is recorded as cDNA or gDNA derived from T cells, B-cell-depleted T cells, or PBMCs.

Between the trimmed V and J ends, which lost 3 bases and 2 bases, there was a span of 8 bases. CDR3 size: 15 residues. In germline, CDR1 is SGHTA, CDR2 FQGNSA. The TCR comes from a woman in her forties or fifties with acute or convalescent COVID-19. The sequencing input was peripheral blood. This chain links TRBV7-2 with TRBJ1-6; D remains unclear. DNA for the CDR3: TGTGCCAGCAGCTTGCGAGAGGCCTATAATTCACCCCTCCACTTT. Residues: CASSLREAYNSPLHF.